This is a list of T cell receptor beta chains from one sample in a study of blood T cell repertoires in COVID-19. Clones were read by immunoSEQ multiplex PCR, and TCRdb kept only the in-frame ones, dropping some. The sample lists 150,000 to 200,000 clones, around 82% occurring once. Sample: PBMCs or T cells enriched from blood (not recorded which). These receptors originate from a woman aged 55-70 years with acute COVID-19. The CDR3 runs from the conserved cysteine through the conserved F or W. The order of the fields is D gene, V gene, clone size, J gene, CDR3 DNA, CDR3 protein. D genes are given only for firm matches. Part of the rows lack a size; the others show once, few, many or a class for expanded clones.

>-|TRBV6-2/TRBV6-3|-|TRBJ1-1
TGTGCCAGCAGCTGGAGCACTGAAGCTTTCTTT
CASSWSTEAFF
>TRBD2|TRBV19|-|TRBJ2-2
TGTGCCAGTAGTATCGCCGGACTAGCGAGACCTGGGGGCGGGGAGCTGTTTTTT
CASSIAGLARPGGGELFF
>-|TRBV6-1|-|TRBJ1-6
TGTGCCAGCAGTGAGGCAACTAATAATTCACCCCTCCACTTT
CASSEATNNSPLHF
>-|TRBV7-9|-|TRBJ2-7
TGTGCCAGCAGCTCACCTCCCGGGACAGTCAAGTCCGGGACTTACGAGCAGTACTTC
CASSSPPGTVKSGTYEQYF
>-|TRBV5-1|-|TRBJ2-3
TGCGCCAGCTCACCCCCGGCGGGGAGCACAGATACGCAGTATTTT
CASSPPAGSTDTQYF
>TRBD1|TRBV3-1/TRBV3-2|few|TRBJ1-2
TGTGCCACCTTCCCCTCAGACAGGGAGGTTGGTGGCTACACCTTC
CATFPSDREVGGYTF
>-|TRBV18|-|TRBJ2-3
TGTGCCAGCTCTCCCCCCCGGGGAACCTCCACAGATACGCAGTATTTT
CASSPPRGTSTDTQYF
>-|TRBV6-2/TRBV6-3|few|TRBJ1-6
TGTGCCAGCAGTAAACAGGTAGTGTCCTATAATTCACCCCTCCACTTT
CASSKQVVSYNSPLHF
>-|TRBV30|-|TRBJ2-6
TGTGCCTGGAGAGGGCGGCGGGGCGCTGGGGCCAACGTCCTGACTTTC
CAWRGRRGAGANVLTF
>-|TRBV19|once|TRBJ1-4
TGTGCCAGTAGTTCCCCGGACTATGAAAAACTGTTTTTT
CASSSPDYEKLFF
>TRBD1|TRBV6-6|-|TRBJ1-2
TGTGCCAGCAGGAATGACTGGACAGGGCGGAACTATGGCTACACCTTC
CASRNDWTGRNYGYTF
>-|TRBV18|-|TRBJ2-7
TGTGCCAGCTCACCCCCCTTAGGACAGGGAGGGAATCGGAACGAGCAGTACTTC
CASSPPLGQGGNRNEQYF
>-|TRBV3-1/TRBV3-2|-|TRBJ1-3
TGTGCCAGCAGCCAGGGCCTGAGGGGGATTATGGGAAACACCATATATTTT
CASSQGLRGIMGNTIYF
>-|TRBV6-2/TRBV6-3|-|TRBJ2-5
TGTGCCAGCAGTCGACAGGCCTTCGGAATAGAGACCCAGTACTTC
CASSRQAFGIETQYF
>-|TRBV24-1|-|TRBJ1-4
TGTGCCACCAGTGAGATGGAGGGAAAACTGTTTTTT
CATSEMEGKLFF
>-|TRBV29-1|-|TRBJ1-2
TGCAGCGCCAAGGAGAACTATGGCTACACCTTC
CSAKENYGYTF
>TRBD1|TRBV7-2|-|TRBJ2-7
TGTGCCAGCAGCCCACGACAGGGGGCGGCCGAGCAGTACTTC
CASSPRQGAAEQYF
>TRBD1|TRBV30|-|TRBJ1-1
TGTGCCTGGAGGCCGCACGGACAGGGTTCCACTGAAGCTTTCTTT
CAWRPHGQGSTEAFF
>-|TRBV6-5|-|TRBJ1-2
TGTGCCAGCAGTTATTCAGGGTCCTATGGCTACACCTTC
CASSYSGSYGYTF
>TRBD1|TRBV13|-|TRBJ1-3
TGTGCCAGCCAACAGGGGTCGGGAAACACCATATATTTT
CASQQGSGNTIYF
>-|TRBV7-2|few|TRBJ2-3
TGTGCCAGCAGCCCCGGACTGGGAGATACGCAGTATTTT
CASSPGLGDTQYF
>-|TRBV12-3/TRBV12-4|-|TRBJ2-7
TGTGCCAGCAGTCAAAACTACGAGCAGTACTTC
CASSQNYEQYF
>TRBD2|TRBV15|-|TRBJ2-7
TGTGCCACCAGCAGAGGACTAGCGGACGGGTTTGGCGAGCAGTACTTC
CATSRGLADGFGEQYF
>-|TRBV5-1|-|TRBJ2-2
TGCGCCAGCAGCTTGTCAGGGGTCGGGGAGCTGTTTTTT
CASSLSGVGELFF
>-|TRBV6-5|-|TRBJ2-1
TGTGCCACTTGGGGGGGGCTCTACAATGAGCAGTTCTTC
CATWGGLYNEQFF
>-|TRBV21-1|-|TRBJ1-2
TGTGCCAGCAGCAAACATTGTCGGGGACAGCCGAACTATGGCTACACCTTC
CASSKHCRGQPNYGYTF
>TRBD2|TRBV11-2|once|TRBJ2-1
TGTGCCAGCAGCTCGCAACCTGGCAAGCGGGGCAATGAGCAGTTCTTC
CASSSQPGKRGNEQFF
>-|TRBV10-1|-|TRBJ1-6
TGCGCCAGCAGTGTGACAGAGAATTCACCCCTCCACTTT
CASSVTENSPLHF
>TRBD1|TRBV19|-|TRBJ1-2
TGTGCCAGTAATCACAGGGGGTATAACTATGGCTACACCTTC
CASNHRGYNYGYTF
>TRBD1|TRBV10-1|-|TRBJ2-1
TGCGCCAGCAGTGAGACAGGGGAAGAGCAGTTCTTC
CASSETGEEQFF
>-|TRBV12-5|-|TRBJ2-1
TGTGCTAGTGGCCCCCCGGACTCGGATGAGCAGTTCTTC
CASGPPDSDEQFF
>-|TRBV19|-|TRBJ2-3
TGTGCCAGTAGTTTTGACAGGCGGTGGGATACGCAGTATTTT
CASSFDRRWDTQYF
>-|TRBV29-1|-|TRBJ1-2
TGCAGCGTTGTGCAGGGCTATGGCTACACCTTC
CSVVQGYGYTF
>TRBD1|TRBV7-8|few|TRBJ1-6
TGTGCCAGCAGCTTGGGCGCCGGGACAGGGGTATCACCCCTCCACTTT
CASSLGAGTGVSPLHF